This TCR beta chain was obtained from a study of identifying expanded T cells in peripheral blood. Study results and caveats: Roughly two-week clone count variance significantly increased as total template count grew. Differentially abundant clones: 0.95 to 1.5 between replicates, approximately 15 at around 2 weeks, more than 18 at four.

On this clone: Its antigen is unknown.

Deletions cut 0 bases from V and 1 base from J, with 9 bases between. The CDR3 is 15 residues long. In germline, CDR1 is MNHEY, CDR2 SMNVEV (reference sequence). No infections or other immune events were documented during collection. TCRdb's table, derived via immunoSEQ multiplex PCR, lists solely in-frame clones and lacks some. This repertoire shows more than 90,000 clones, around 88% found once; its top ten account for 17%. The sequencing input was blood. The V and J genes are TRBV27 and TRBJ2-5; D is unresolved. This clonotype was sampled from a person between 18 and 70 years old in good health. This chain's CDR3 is CASSLSGRTQETQYF. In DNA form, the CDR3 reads TGTGCCAGCAGTTTATCAGGCAGGACCCAAGAGACCCAGTACTTC.